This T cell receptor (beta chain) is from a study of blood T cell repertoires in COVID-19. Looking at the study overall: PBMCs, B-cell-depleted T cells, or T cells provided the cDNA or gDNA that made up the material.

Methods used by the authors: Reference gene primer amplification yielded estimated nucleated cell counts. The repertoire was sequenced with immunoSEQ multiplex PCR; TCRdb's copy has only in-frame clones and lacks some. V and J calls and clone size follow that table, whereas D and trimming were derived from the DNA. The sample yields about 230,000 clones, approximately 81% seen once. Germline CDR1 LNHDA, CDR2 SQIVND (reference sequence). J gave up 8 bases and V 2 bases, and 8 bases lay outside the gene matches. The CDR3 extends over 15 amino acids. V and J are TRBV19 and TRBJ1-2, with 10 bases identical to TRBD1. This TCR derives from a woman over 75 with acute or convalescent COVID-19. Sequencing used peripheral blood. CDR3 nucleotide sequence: TGTGCCAGTAGTATACGGGACAGGGGAGGCTACGGCTACACCTTC. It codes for CASSIRDRGGYGYTF.